This entry features one T cell receptor (beta chain) sequence. It has no known antigen specificity. Qualities for individual bases were not recorded, and no much larger clone is one base off. The immunoSEQ Assay was used to sequence TCRbeta CDR3 regions. After extraction, genomic DNA underwent amplification by bias-controlled multiplex PCR, followed by high-throughput sequencing. Processing in the source paper ran as follows. To quantify the absolute abundance of every unique TCRbeta CDR3 region, sequences were collapsed and filtered. Usable DNA was measured by amplifying reference genes present in all nucleated cells, and TCRbeta template counts were normalized to that usable DNA to estimate T cell fraction. Repertoire TCRs were annotated as SARS-CoV-2-specific by exact matching of V gene, CDR3 amino acid sequence and J gene to a known reactive TCR set. MIRA supplied the reference SARS-CoV-2 TCR set, which was filtered for enrichment in COVID-19-positive ImmuneCODE repertoires so that public or cross-reactive TCRs were removed. Drawing on the MIRA antigens, annotated TCRs were analysed further at the level of specific ORF or position within ORF. Depth was the summed frequency of annotated unique rearrangements, while breadth was defined as annotated unique rearrangements over total unique productive rearrangements. Two-sided Wilcoxon rank-sum tests were applied when comparing TCR breadth between groups. The source is immuneACCESS, and TCRdb retained only in-frame sequences with V and J called. Part of the clones is not carried over; for the studies checked, unresolved V genes explain less than half of this, and the remainder is unexplained. V and J calls and clone size follow that table, whereas D and trimming were derived from the DNA. The sample includes approximately 460,000 clones, with 89% observed a single time. About 1.7% of the sample is held by the ten biggest clonotypes.

The data originate from a study of Ad26.COV2.S vaccination and SARS-CoV-2 variants listed by TCRdb under 2021. Describing the broader study: Donors in the vaccine arm were drawn from COV1001, a phase I-IIa trial of Ad26.COV2.S in healthy adults that was multicentre, randomized, double-blind and placebo-controlled. Dosing of Ad26.COV2.S was intramuscular, at either 5x10^10 or 1x10^11 viral particles, delivered as one shot or as two shots spaced 56 days apart. TCRbeta repertoire sequencing served as the tool for gauging how specific and how broad the SARS-CoV-2-reactive T cell receptors were following Ad26.COV2.S vaccination. A total of approximately 32 samples were included in the TCR-sequenced set, comprising some 20 Ad26.COV2.S vaccine recipients, 5 placebo recipients and 8 SARS-CoV-2 convalescent individuals. Participants in the trial were split at random into five groups of five each, receiving low-dose or high-dose Ad26.COV2.S once or twice, or else placebo on both occasions. Blinding of investigators to trial group allocation was maintained during experiments and outcome assessment.

Paper-wide results and their limitations: Comparing responses between vaccine doses or regimens was not something the study was powered to do. Non-spike TCR breadth was comparable between vaccine and placebo recipients, consistent with the vaccine containing only spike. Substantial breadth of spike-specific CD8+ and CD4+ T cell responses was reported after vaccination. Higher spike-specific TCR breadth was observed in Ad26.COV2.S recipients than in placebo recipients (P = 0.0014). The authors noted that the TCR breadth and depth analyses may have underestimated total T cell responses.

There are 18 amino acids in the CDR3, from cysteine to phenylalanine inclusive. Kept here is only the CDR3 DNA, which spans 54 bases and is read in frame from base 1. Relative to germline, V is 3 bases shorter and J is 0 bases shorter, with 18 bases between their ends. The germline V gene gives CDR1 as MDHEN and CDR2 as SYDVKM. The treatment or condition label here, explained by the study, means: around 19 received Ad26.COV2.S at low or high dose, single or two shots; 5 received placebo; per-sample allocation not given. Repertoires of vaccine and placebo recipients were sequenced from samples collected on day 63 after the first injection. Between 29 July and 7 August 2020, Cohort 1b enrolled around 25 adults aged 18-55 years at one site in Boston, USA. Ad26.COV2.S was a replication-incompetent adenovirus type 26 vector expressing a prefusion-stabilized SARS-CoV-2 spike protein from the original Wuhan strain.

The rearrangement combines TRBV28 with TRBJ2-1; tentative D gene TRBD2, with 5 bases matching. The source material was peripheral blood, sampled in a trial of Ad26.COV2.S vaccine versus placebo. The sequence was collected from a person aged 18 to 59 who received the Ad26.COV2.S COVID-19 vaccine or a placebo. The nucleotides read TGTGCCAGCAGTTTGGAGCGTTGGGGAGCAAGCTCCTACAATGAGCAGTTCTTC. Translated, it gives CASSLERWGASSYNEQFF. With the rest looked up from the reference TRBV28 and TRBJ2-1 genes rather than sequenced, the full variable domain is DVKVTQSSRYLVKRTGEKVFLECVQDMDHENMFWYRQDPGLGLRLIYFSYDVKMKEKGDIPEGYSVSREKKERFSLILESASTNQTSMYLCASSLERWGASSYNEQFFGPGTRLTVL.